The next 8 T cell receptor beta chains were all read from a single sample in a study of cytomegalovirus exposure and HLA in healthy donors. Vbeta (60) and Jbeta (13) primers were used in the PCR. Only in-frame clones appear in the TCRdb table, and some are missing; sequencing was by immunoSEQ multiplex PCR. Of some 150,000 clones in the sample, roughly 84% were seen once. Input material: PBMCs. These receptors were obtained from a male donor in good health and CMV-seronegative.

The chain couples TRBV2 to TRBJ2-1, with 9 bases identical to TRBD2. Germline V CDR1 and CDR2: SNHLY, FYNNEI. The ends lost 5 bases at V and 16 bases at J; junction bases unmatched: 6. The CDR3 is 11 amino acids. CDR3 region: CASSTSGRRFF. The CDR3 DNA reads TGTGCCAGCAGTACAAGCGGGAGGCGATTCTTC.

The chain uses TRBV7-8 and TRBJ2-5, with TRBD1 matching 7 bases. The CDR3 has 15 amino acids. The germline CDR1 and CDR2 sequences are SGHVS and FQNEAQ. V lost 2 bases and J lost 1; bases outside the gene matches: 4. The CDR3 DNA follows: TGTGCCAGCAGCTTAAGTAGGGGGCCCCAAGAGACCCAGTACTTC. This encodes CASSLSRGPQETQYF.

The CDR3 sequence: CATSRRQGSGNTIYF. As DNA, the CDR3 is TGTGCCACCAGCCGCCGGCAGGGGTCTGGAAACACCATATATTTT. The chain employs TRBV15 and TRBJ1-3; tentatively, D is TRBD1 (6 bases). CDR1 LNHNV and CDR2 YYDKDF come from the germline V gene (reference sequence). V was shortened by 5 bases and J by 1 base, with 12 bases between the two germline ends. The CDR3 is 15 residues long. The variable domain in full, with the rest retrieved from reference TRBV15 and TRBJ1-3, is DAMVIQNPRYQVTQFGKPVTLSCSQTLNHNVMYWYQQKSSQAPKLLFHYYDKDFNNEADTPDNFQSRRPNTSFCFLDIRSPGLGDTAMYLCATSRRQGSGNTIYFGEGSWLTVV.

In this sample, this clone turned up once. The J gene is TRBJ1-5, the V gene TRBV30, with D possibly matching TRBD1 (6 bases). The germline V gene encodes CDR1 GTSNPN and CDR2 SVGIG (reference sequence). V gave up 3 bases and J gave up 1 base, with 13 bases separating them. The CDR3 length is 15 residues. CDR3 in DNA: TGTGCCTGGAGGGCAGGGGCGTCGAGCAATCAGCCCCAGCATTTT. Translation: CAWRAGASSNQPQHF.

The chain carries TRBV27 and TRBJ1-2, with no clear D. The CDR3 covers 14 residues. Germline V gives CDR1 MNHEY, CDR2 SMNVEV (reference sequence). Trimming took 3 bases from V and 5 from J, leaving 13 bases between them. The CDR3 spells CASSFAASHYGYTF. The CDR3 DNA is TGTGCCAGCAGTTTCGCGGCCAGCCATTATGGCTACACCTTC.

In its sample, this clone was seen once. The chain couples TRBV19 to TRBJ1-2, with 10 bases matching TRBD1. Trimming cost V 5 bases and J 9 bases; bases outside gene matches: 9. This CDR3 spans 14 amino acids. From germline, CDR1 is LNHDA and CDR2 SQIVND (reference sequence). The CDR3 sequence is CASSEGQGRSSYTF. CDR3 bases: TGTGCCAGTAGTGAGGGACAGGGGAGAAGTAGCTACACCTTC.

The chain joins TRBV18 to TRBJ2-7, with 11 bases fitting TRBD2. CDR3 size: 16 residues. V lost 3 bases and J lost 5; bases outside the gene matches: 9. CDR1 and CDR2 from the germline V gene are KGHSH and LQKENI. CDR3 amino acids: CASSPQLTSGSDEQYF. CDR3 DNA: TGTGCCAGCTCACCCCAGCTTACTAGCGGGAGCGACGAGCAGTACTTC.

The chain is built from TRBV5-1 and TRBJ2-3; D uncertain. The CDR3 extends over 14 amino acids. Per the germline V gene, CDR1 is SGHRS and CDR2 is YFSETQ. The germline V and J ends were trimmed by 1 base and 0 bases, with 6 bases remaining between them. In DNA form, the CDR3 reads TGCGCCAGCAGCTTGATGCAGAGCACAGATACGCAGTATTTT. Translation gives CASSLMQSTDTQYF.